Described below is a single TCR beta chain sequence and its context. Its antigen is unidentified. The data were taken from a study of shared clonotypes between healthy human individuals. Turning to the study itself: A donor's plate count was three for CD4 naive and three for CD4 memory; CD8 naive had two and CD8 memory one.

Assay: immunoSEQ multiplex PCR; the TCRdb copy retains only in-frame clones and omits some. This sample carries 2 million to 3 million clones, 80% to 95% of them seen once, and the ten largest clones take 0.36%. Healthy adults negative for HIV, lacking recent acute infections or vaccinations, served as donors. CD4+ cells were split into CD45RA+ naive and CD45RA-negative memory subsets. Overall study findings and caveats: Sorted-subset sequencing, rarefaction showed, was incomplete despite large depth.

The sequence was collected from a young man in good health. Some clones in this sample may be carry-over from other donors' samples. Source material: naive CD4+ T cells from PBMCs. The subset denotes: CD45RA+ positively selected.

The CDR3 spells CASSEGAGGPNTGELFF. The CDR3 DNA is TGCGCCAGCAGTGAGGGAGCGGGAGGGCCCAACACCGGGGAGCTGTTTTTT. This chain connects TRBV10-1 to TRBJ2-2; 10 nucleotides agree with TRBD2. Trimming took 2 bases from V and 2 from J; bases not matched to a gene: 5. The CDR3 length is 17 residues. Per germline, CDR1 WNHNN and CDR2 SYGVQD (reference sequence).